This T cell receptor (beta chain) was captured by sequencing in a study of T cell responses to AZD1222 COVID-19 vaccine (dated by TCRdb to the early 2020s). Looking at the study overall: A total of over 230 trial participants underwent TCR sequencing, of whom about 210 had received two doses of AZD1222 and approximately 25 had received two doses of the MenACWY control vaccine. Enrollment into the trials was organized by age into subgroups of 18-55, 56-69 and 70-plus years, and those subgroups contained roughly 160, 29 and 62 TCR-sequenced participants, respectively. Study-level results and caveats: Participants were mostly white British, with more females than males. The authors suggested clonal diversity may have been underestimated. Spike-specific TCR breadth and depth rose significantly after two AZD1222 doses compared with day 0 and with MenACWY recipients. In the small 56-69-year group, the increase in depth fell short of significance, most likely because of low power. Epitopes outside the regions mutated in the B.1.351 and B.1.1.7 variants were reportedly recognized by nearly half of the unique spike-specific TCRs. Because no day 14 peak-response samples were available, the repertoires could be characterized only after the peak T cell response. The whole spike protein was spanned by vaccine-associated CD4 TCRs, and dominant responses were seen in regions 160-218 and 743-854. Conclusions about previously exposed vaccinees were limited because only six AZD1222 recipients were SARS-CoV-2 seropositive at baseline.

The CDR3 regions of human TCRbeta chains were subjected to immunosequencing. The original methods were these. Repertoire TCRs were matched against a reference library of SARS-CoV-2-specific TCRs generated with the MIRA antigen-specificity platform. Breadth was defined as the fraction of unique TCRs that were SARS-CoV-2-associated. Depth was defined as the fraction of total T cells that were SARS-CoV-2-associated. Using the MIRA data, each spike-specific TCR was mapped to the spike region that the TCR reacts to and placed in a CD4 or CD8 class. Log10-transformed breadth and depth values were compared by one-way ANOVA with Sidak's multiple comparisons tests. The table was pulled from immuneACCESS by TCRdb, which kept in-frame rearrangements only. Such tables lose some clones; where checked, under half of the loss comes from unresolved V genes, and the rest has no known cause. V and J calls and clone size are given by that table; D and trimming were obtained from the DNA. The sample data list 100,000 to 120,000 clones, and 80% to 90% of these were observed just once. The ten largest clones capture around 14% of the sample.

This clone came up once. The antigen it recognizes is unknown. Base quality data are lacking; no much larger clone is found one base away. The time point tag for this specimen amounts to: about 28 days (+/-7) after the second vaccine dose. AZD1222 recipients whose second dose came at about 4 weeks and those whose second dose came at about 12 weeks were combined into one group, since spike-specific TCR depth and breadth did not differ between the two schedules. The vaccinee samples were drawn from two UK trials, COV001 and COV002, one of which was a single-blind randomized controlled phase 2/3 trial testing AZD1222 (ChAdOx1 nCoV-19) in healthy adults. For TCRbeta chain sequencing, PBMC samples from trial participants were taken at day 0 and at day 28 after the second dose. The sample in question was peripheral blood, obtained 28 days after the second AZD1222 dose. The receptor's source is an adult who received the AZD1222 COVID-19 vaccine.

The CDR3 region reads CASSLDRGRPPLHF. Here is the DNA: TGTGCCAGCAGCTTGGACAGGGGGCGTCCACCCCTCCACTTT. The chain is assembled from TRBV5-4 and TRBJ1-6, and 9 junction bases match TRBD1. From the cysteine up to the phenylalanine, the CDR3 has a length of 14 residues. The only DNA kept is the CDR3, 42 bases in frame from the first base. Relative to germline, V is missing 0 bases and J is missing 11 bases, with 3 bases of the junction outside any gene match. Taken from the germline V gene (reference sequence), the CDR1 and CDR2 loops are SGHNT and YYREEE. With the portions outside the CDR3 filled from the reference TRBV5-4 and TRBJ1-6 genes, the complete variable region becomes ETGVTQSPTHLIKTRGQQVTLRCSSQSGHNTVSWYQQALGQGPQFIFQYYREEENGRGNFPPRFSGLQFPNYSSELNVNALELDDSALYLCASSLDRGRPPLHFGNGTRLTVT.